Sequencing of this TCR beta chain was carried out in a study of tumor-infiltrating lymphocytes in localized non-small cell lung cancer. Study information: Some samples were collected after neoadjuvant chemotherapy; smokers, never-smokers and several histologies were included. Tumor tissue and non-adjacent uninvolved lung came from each patient. Study observations and caveats: Different pieces of the same tissue went to different assays, confounding technical variation with intratumor heterogeneity.

In germline, CDR1 is MDHEN, CDR2 SYDVKM. The V and J ends lost 8 bases and 6 bases respectively, with 11 bases between them. The CDR3 spans 12 residues. In regard to this clone: The antigen is unknown.

Profiling relied on immunoSEQ multiplex PCR, and the TCRdb table lists in-frame clones only, not all of them. This sample has approximately 16,000 clones, with around 41% found just once. The receptor's source is a human donor with non-small cell lung cancer. The V and J genes are TRBV28 and TRBJ1-5, with a tentative D call TRBD1 (5 bases). The sample was lung tumor tissue. The CDR3, as DNA: TGTGCCAGCTCCAGGGCTGCTCAGCCCCAGCATTTT. Translating gives CASSRAAQPQHF. Complete variable domain (other parts from reference TRBV28 and TRBJ1-5): DVKVTQSSRYLVKRTGEKVFLECVQDMDHENMFWYRQDPGLGLRLIYFSYDVKMKEKGDIPEGYSVSREKKERFSLILESASTNQTSMYLCASSRAAQPQHFGDGTRLSIL.